The 2 T cell receptor beta chains below come from one sample, sequenced in a study of PD-1 blockade in mismatch repair-deficient tumors. Assay: immunoSEQ multiplex PCR; the TCRdb copy retains only in-frame clones and omits some. The data hold some 120,000 clones, with around 87% observed a single time. Sequences were derived from peripheral blood, sampled 44 weeks after starting pembrolizumab. All receptors derive from an adult with mismatch repair-deficient cancer.

This clone has only a few counts. V gene TRBV5-4 combines with J gene TRBJ1-1; D unresolved. Germline CDR1 is SGHNT and CDR2 is YYREEE (reference sequence). The CDR3 loop spans 14 amino acids. V lost 2 bases, J lost 1 base, and 9 bases lay in between. The CDR3 is CASSLSATNTEAFF. CDR3 coding DNA: TGTGCCAGCAGCTTAAGTGCCACGAACACTGAAGCTTTCTTT.

This sequence joins TRBV18 and TRBJ2-5; 10 bases match TRBD2. In germline, CDR1 is KGHSH, CDR2 LQKENI. V lost 1 base to trimming and J lost 7 bases; unmatched junction nucleotides: 6. The CDR3 is 15 residues long. The DNA of the CDR3 is TGTGCCAGCTCACCACAGCTAGCGGGAGCGGGGACCCAGTACTTC. Translated, it gives CASSPQLAGAGTQYF.